This is a list of T cell receptor beta chains from one sample in a study of PD-L1 blockade in urothelial cancer. Clones were sequenced by immunoSEQ multiplex PCR, and TCRdb holds only the in-frame ones, with some missing. The data show roughly 39,000 clones, with approximately 90% seen just once and about 11% held by the top ten. Sequenced material: PBMCs, taken around atezolizumab (anti-PD-L1) treatment. These TCRs come from an older woman with urothelial cancer. The CDR3 runs from the conserved cysteine through the conserved F or W. D genes are given only for firm matches. Size is omitted from some rows. Given values are once, few, many or a class for expanded clones.

j_call	v_call	clone_size	d_call	cdr3_aa	cdr3_nt
TRBJ1-1	TRBV7-9	NA	TRBD1	CASSSQYSTGATEAFF	TGTGCCAGCAGCTCACAGTACTCGACAGGGGCCACTGAAGCTTTCTTT
TRBJ2-5	TRBV9	NA	NA	CASSTEDSVETQYF	TGTGCCAGCAGCACCGAGGACAGTGTAGAGACCCAGTACTTC
TRBJ2-5	TRBV11-2	once	NA	CASSLVGGDMETQYF	TGTGCCAGCAGCTTAGTCGGGGGTGACATGGAGACCCAGTACTTC
TRBJ2-7	TRBV28	NA	NA	CASSLSLIHGAAYEQYF	TGTGCCAGCAGTTTATCCCTAATCCATGGAGCGGCCTACGAGCAGTACTTC
TRBJ2-7	TRBV28	NA	TRBD1	CASSYPSTGGSGEQYF	TGTGCCAGCAGTTACCCCTCTACAGGGGGCTCCGGCGAGCAGTACTTC
TRBJ2-3	TRBV9	NA	TRBD2	CASSVIASTSGSDTQYF	TGTGCCAGCAGCGTAATTGCCTCGACTAGCGGGAGTGATACGCAGTATTTT
TRBJ2-7	TRBV5-5	once	TRBD2	CASSWGTSGYEQYF	TGTGCCAGCAGCTGGGGGACTAGCGGCTACGAGCAGTACTTC
TRBJ2-7	TRBV5-1	once	TRBD2	CASSVGGTSGNF	TGCGCCAGCAGCGTCGGAGGGACTAGCGGAAACTTC
TRBJ2-5	TRBV6-5	NA	NA	CASSYSKDKGETQYF	TGTGCCAGCAGTTACTCGAAGGACAAAGGGGAGACCCAGTACTTC
TRBJ2-7	TRBV6-5	NA	TRBD2	CASSSPGGRLEQYF	TGTGCCAGCAGTTCCCCGGGGGGTAGGCTTGAGCAGTACTTC
TRBJ2-7	TRBV27	NA	TRBD1	CASSLGQGINEQYF	TGTGCCAGCAGTTTAGGACAGGGGATCAACGAGCAGTACTTC
TRBJ2-1	TRBV18	once	TRBD1	CASSSPGQGINEQFF	TGTGCCAGCTCATCTCCGGGACAGGGGATCAATGAGCAGTTCTTC
TRBJ2-4	TRBV27	NA	TRBD1	CASSFRDRGRNIQYF	TGTGCCAGCAGTTTCCGGGACAGGGGGCGAAACATTCAGTACTTC
TRBJ1-1	TRBV5-4	NA	NA	CASSLGRGNTEAFF	TGTGCCAGCAGCTTGGGGCGGGGGAACACTGAAGCTTTCTTT
TRBJ1-3	TRBV30	NA	NA	CACGTSGNTIYF	TGTGCCTGCGGGACATCTGGAAACACCATATATTTT
TRBJ2-7	TRBV21-1	NA	NA	CASSNNEQYF	TGTGCCAGCTCCAACAACGAGCAGTACTTC